The TCR beta chain described here comes from a study of Graves' ophthalmopathy and Graves' hyperthyroidism. Amplified material comprised TCR beta CDR3 regions derived from RNA transcripts. First-round RT-PCR relied on HTBI primers, and a second-round multiplex PCR came next. MiXCR was run by TCRdb on the multiplex PCR reads, yielding one entry per CDR3 protein. The sample contains around 170,000 distinct CDR3 sequences, approximately 38% of which appear only once. Overall study results and limits: A model built from 13 signatures distinguished ophthalmopathy from stable hyperthyroidism with 85% to 90% sensitivity and approximately 81% specificity.

The germline CDR1 and CDR2 sequences are MNHEY and SVGAGI. Trimming pared 6 bases from V and 2 bases from J, leaving 13 bases between. The CDR3 runs 14 residues. Moderate-to-severe activity, CAS ≥3, NOSPECS ≥4 and duration under 3 months were recorded for donors with ophthalmopathy. As the starting material, around 9.1 ml of fresh peripheral blood yielded the PBMCs. This clonotype has ten or more counts. Antigen specificity is unknown. The clonotype was recovered from a woman in her 40s with Graves' ophthalmopathy. Sequencing was done on a sample of peripheral blood. The chain has TRBV6-5 and TRBJ1-1; maybe TRBD1 (5 bases). DNA for the CDR3: TGTGCCAGCAGCCCGGGGGATACTAACACTGAAGCTTTCTTT. Its protein is CASSPGDTNTEAFF.